These T cell receptor beta chains were read from a single sample in a study of regulatory T cells in long-lasting Graves disease. Each CDR3 protein is one row after TCRdb ran MiXCR on the multiplex PCR reads. In the table there are some 600,000 distinct CDR3 sequences, around 16% of which are singletons. These data also featured in a second study, about T cells in Graves' hyperthyroidism and ophthalmopathy.

Source: peripheral blood mononuclear cells (PBMCs), taken at new diagnosis, from a patient treated with antithyroid drugs. These receptors all come from a young man with Graves disease. Each CDR3 is given with its conserved first and last residue. Fields, in order: V gene, clone size, J gene, D gene, CDR3 protein, CDR3 DNA. The D gene is left open where the match is weak. Size values are once, few and many counts, or a class for expanded clones, and some rows have none.

TRBV12-3/TRBV12-4	many	TRBJ2-7	.	CASSPRVQGEQYF	TGTGCCAGCAGTCCTAGGGTTCAGGGCGAGCAGTACTTC
TRBV3-1	many	TRBJ1-1	.	CASSRRREMSIAFF	TGTGCCAGCAGCCGGCGTAGGGAAATGAGTATAGCTTTCTTT
TRBV29-1	many	TRBJ2-7	TRBD2	CSVEASGRSFSYEQYF	TGCAGCGTTGAGGCAAGCGGGAGGTCGTTCTCCTACGAGCAGTACTTC
TRBV9	.	TRBJ2-1	.	CASTMGGTTYNEQFF	TGTGCCAGCACCATGGGCGGGACCACCTACAATGAGCAGTTCTTC
TRBV27	many	TRBJ2-7	.	CASSPPNQGYEQYF	TGTGCCAGCAGCCCACCGAACCAGGGGTACGAGCAGTACTTC
TRBV30	few	TRBJ2-2	TRBD1	CAWRVTGARTGELFF	TGTGCCTGGAGAGTTACAGGGGCGAGGACCGGGGAGCTGTTTTTT
TRBV14	few	TRBJ2-7	.	CASSHELGASYEQYF	TGTGCCAGCAGCCATGAGTTGGGGGCTTCCTACGAGCAGTACTTC
TRBV20-1	many	TRBJ2-5	TRBD1	CSASGSPGQQETQYF	TGCAGTGCTAGTGGCTCACCGGGACAGCAAGAGACCCAGTACTTC
TRBV11-2	many	TRBJ2-5	TRBD2	CASSDRLAGGEETQYF	TGTGCCAGCAGCGATCGACTAGCGGGAGGGGAAGAGACCCAGTACTTC
TRBV2	many	TRBJ1-5	.	CASKAHRDNSNQPQHF	TGTGCCAGCAAGGCGCATCGAGATAATAGCAATCAGCCCCAGCATTTT
TRBV30	many	TRBJ2-2	.	CACTRGIKANTGELFF	TGTGCCTGCACGAGGGGAATTAAGGCGAACACCGGGGAGCTGTTTTTT